The rows below give T cell receptor beta chains drawn from one sample of a study of preoperative IRX-2 immunotherapy in early breast cancer. The method was immunoSEQ multiplex PCR; TCRdb's version includes in-frame clones alone and lacks a portion of them. Found here are 20,000 to 25,000 clones, 85% to 95% of them singletons; the top ten hold roughly 15%. This sample comprised tumor tissue, obtained after IRX-2 immunotherapy. The receptors were gathered from a human donor with breast cancer. Both conserved end residues are part of each CDR3. A D gene is named only where the DNA matches it firmly. Size tells how often a clone was seen (once, few, many) or the class of an expanded clone, and some rows leave it out.

.	TRBV14	TRBJ2-2	.	CASSQDDDTGELFF	TGTGCCAGCAGCCAAGACGATGACACCGGGGAGCTGTTTTTT
.	TRBV9	TRBJ2-1	TRBD2	CASSLNPSGSYNEQFF	TGTGCCAGCAGCCTCAACCCTAGCGGCTCCTACAATGAGCAGTTCTTC
once	TRBV5-6	TRBJ1-6	.	CASSRTGPNGPLHF	TGTGCCAGCAGCCGGACTGGGCCAAACGGGCCCCTCCACTTT
.	TRBV28	TRBJ2-5	.	CASSFVASETQYF	TGTGCCAGCAGTTTTGTAGCTTCGGAGACCCAGTACTTC
.	TRBV5-6	TRBJ1-6	TRBD1	CASSPGQGFSPLHF	TGTGCCAGCAGCCCGGGACAGGGCTTTTCACCCCTCCACTTT
.	TRBV28	TRBJ1-2	TRBD1	CASTPPGQGDTF	TGTGCCAGCACACCGCCCGGACAGGGGGACACCTTC
.	TRBV7-2	TRBJ2-3	.	CASSKSGPNTDTQYF	TGTGCCAGCAGCAAATCGGGACCCAACACAGATACGCAGTATTTT
.	TRBV7-3	TRBJ1-6	.	CASSLLSNSPLHF	TGTGCCAGCAGCCTCCTTAGTAATTCACCCCTCCACTTT
.	TRBV14	TRBJ2-3	.	CASSQGGGANTDTQYF	TGTGCCAGCAGCCAAGGGGGGGGCGCAAACACAGATACGCAGTATTTT
.	TRBV5-1	TRBJ2-5	TRBD1	CASSSKQYATGGETQYF	TGCGCCAGCAGCTCTAAACAGTACGCCACAGGGGGAGAGACCCAGTACTTC
.	TRBV9	TRBJ1-2	.	CASSVETRNYGYTF	TGTGCCAGCAGCGTCGAGACGCGAAACTATGGCTACACCTTC
.	TRBV7-2	TRBJ2-3	.	CASRPGGNTQYF	TGTGCCAGCAGGCCCGGCGGGAATACGCAGTATTTT
.	TRBV10-2	TRBJ2-1	.	CASSEFWTNNEQFF	TGCGCCAGCAGTGAGTTTTGGACCAACAATGAGCAGTTCTTC
.	TRBV6-1	TRBJ2-5	.	CASSDAVGATYGETQYF	TGTGCCAGCAGTGATGCAGTTGGAGCCACCTATGGAGAGACCCAGTACTTC
few	TRBV13	TRBJ2-3	TRBD2	CASSHGLAGDTQYF	TGTGCCAGCAGCCACGGACTAGCGGGGGATACGCAGTATTTT